This T cell receptor (beta chain) stems from a study of OX40 agonist ivuxolimab in advanced cancers. Study context: The study enrolled dose-escalation patients with hepatocellular carcinoma, melanoma, renal cell or head and neck cancer. Earlier anti-PD-1, anti-PD-L1 or anti-CTLA-4 therapy was permitted; 30% to 45% had received some. Study-wide points: Patients who responded partially at 0.1-3.0 mg/kg showed clonal expansion ranking among the lowest.

Method: immunoSEQ multiplex PCR; TCRdb's copy keeps in-frame clones and lacks some. The profile covers fewer than 25,000 clones, with more than 80% appearing a single time and around 17% taken by the ten largest. About this clone itself: Its antigen remains unknown.

The sequences come from CD4+ or CD8+ T cells sorted from blood, collected in a trial of the OX40 agonist ivuxolimab. This TCR came from an adult with an advanced solid tumor such as melanoma, head and neck, liver or kidney cancer.

The CDR3 spells CATSRDSKGEDGYTF. The CDR3 DNA is TGTGCCACCAGCAGAGATTCTAAGGGGGAAGATGGCTACACCTTC. The V call is TRBV15, the J call TRBJ1-2; possibly TRBD1 for D (6 bases). CDR3 length: 15 residues. Trimming took 0 bases from V and 6 from J, leaving 14 bases between them. CDR1 LNHNV and CDR2 YYDKDF come from the germline V gene (reference sequence). Together with reference TRBV15 and TRBJ1-2, the CDR3 gives the full variable domain: DAMVIQNPRYQVTQFGKPVTLSCSQTLNHNVMYWYQQKSSQAPKLLFHYYDKDFNNEADTPDNFQSRRPNTSFCFLDIRSPGLGDTAMYLCATSRDSKGEDGYTFGSGTRLTVV.